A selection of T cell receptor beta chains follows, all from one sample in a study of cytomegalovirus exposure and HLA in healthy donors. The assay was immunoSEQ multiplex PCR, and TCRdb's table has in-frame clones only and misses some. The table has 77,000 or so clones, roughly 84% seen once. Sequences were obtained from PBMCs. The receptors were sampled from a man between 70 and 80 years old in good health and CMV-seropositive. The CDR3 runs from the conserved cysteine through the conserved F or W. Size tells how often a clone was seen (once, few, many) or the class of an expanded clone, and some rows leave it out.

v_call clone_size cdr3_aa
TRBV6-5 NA CASTSGQGRTEAFF
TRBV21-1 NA CASSGTVNEQFF
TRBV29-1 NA CSLGTSGGLGEQYF
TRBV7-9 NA CASSLASNYNEQFF
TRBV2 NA CASGREANQPQHF
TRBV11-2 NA CASSQGGVGSSYNEQFF
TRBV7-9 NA CASSSGWGGQPQHF
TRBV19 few CASSIPGAAGYTEAFF
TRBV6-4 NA CASSDSDRVDSQGTQYF
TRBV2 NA CASSDGPRNQPQHF
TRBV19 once CASSMDRVTEAFF
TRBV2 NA CASTVGTGSNQPQHF
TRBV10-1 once CASSQLRGDTEAFF
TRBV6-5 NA CASSYYQSSNEQFF
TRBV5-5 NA CASSGQGYEQYF
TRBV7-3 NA CASSFQDKYEQYF